These T cell receptor beta chains were read from a single sample in a study of blood T cell repertoires in COVID-19. Libraries were prepared by immunoSEQ multiplex PCR; TCRdb keeps only in-frame clonotypes and omits some of them. The table has about 130,000 clones, roughly four fifths seen once; the top ten hold 3%. Sequencing was carried out using peripheral blood. These receptors came from an elderly woman with acute or convalescent COVID-19. CDR3s include the opening cysteine and the closing phenylalanine or tryptophan. The order of the fields is J gene, clone size, V gene, D gene, CDR3 DNA, CDR3 protein. D genes are given only for firm matches. Part of the rows lack a size; the others show once, few, many or a class for expanded clones.

>TRBJ1-1|-|TRBV18|-
TGTGCCAGCTCCCCGGGGTCCGGGGAAGCTGAAGCTTTCTTT
CASSPGSGEAEAFF
>TRBJ2-3|-|TRBV24-1|-
TGTGCCACCAGCCTAGGAGGCCCCCCAGATACGCAGTATTTT
CATSLGGPPDTQYF
>TRBJ2-1|-|TRBV5-1|-
TGCGCCAGCAGCGCGGGACGTTTGGTTAAATACAATGAGCAGTTCTTC
CASSAGRLVKYNEQFF
>TRBJ1-1|-|TRBV25-1|-
TGTGCCAGCACCCCCGACCGATCTTTCAGGATGAACACTGAAGCTTTCTTT
CASTPDRSFRMNTEAFF
>TRBJ1-2|-|TRBV4-1|-
TGCGCCAGCAGCCAAGATGGTACGGGGGGGTTCTATGGCTACACCTTC
CASSQDGTGGFYGYTF
>TRBJ2-1|-|TRBV6-5|TRBD1
TGTGCCAGCAGTTACAGGAAGGACAGGGGATACAATGAGCAGTTCTTC
CASSYRKDRGYNEQFF
>TRBJ2-2|once|TRBV5-4|-
TGTGCCAGCAGCTTCTACAGCACCATTGGGACCGGGGAGCTGTTTTTT
CASSFYSTIGTGELFF
>TRBJ2-1|-|TRBV10-1|TRBD2
TGCGCCAGCAGTGAGGCGACTAGCGACAATGAGCAGTTCTTC
CASSEATSDNEQFF
>TRBJ1-4|few|TRBV18|-
TGTGCCAGCTCACCACCGGGCTCAACTAATGAAAAACTGTTTTTT
CASSPPGSTNEKLFF
>TRBJ1-1|-|TRBV7-9|-
TGTGCCAGCAGCTGGCAAGCGGTGAACACTGAAGCTTTCTTT
CASSWQAVNTEAFF
>TRBJ1-2|-|TRBV2|-
TGTGCCAGCAGGGGCCAGGGTTATGGCTACACCTTC
CASRGQGYGYTF
>TRBJ1-1|few|TRBV11-2|-
TGTGCCAGCAGCCCCTATCTCCATGAAGCTTTCTTT
CASSPYLHEAFF
>TRBJ2-3|-|TRBV7-2|TRBD2
TGTGCCAGCAGCTTAGTCGGCGGGGGGGCCCGGGATACGCAGTATTTT
CASSLVGGGARDTQYF
>TRBJ1-2|-|TRBV7-3|-
TGTGCCAGCAGCCCAGGAATCAGGACAGAAAACTATGGCTACACCTTC
CASSPGIRTENYGYTF
>TRBJ1-5|-|TRBV2|TRBD1
TGTGCCATCCGGGACAGGGGTGTGGATCAGCCCCAGCATTTT
CAIRDRGVDQPQHF